The 15 T cell receptor beta chains reported below all come from one sample, sequenced in a study of T-cell memory formation after mild COVID-19. TCRdb re-derived calls from the 5' RACE reads in MiXCR, one entry per CDR3 protein. The sample includes around 340,000 distinct CDR3 sequences, under 15% of them seen just once. The sample consisted of PBMCs or a T cell subset sorted from them (not recorded which). Source of these receptors: a young man who had mild COVID-19 (a few samples of this study predate the infection). Cell type and time point are not known.

V usage is TRBV7-2 and J usage is TRBJ2-5; 7 bases fit TRBD1. With 2 bases clipped from V and 5 bases from J, the junction kept 8 bases outside the gene matches. CDR1 and CDR2 from the germline V gene are SGHTA and FQGNSA. CDR3 length: 15 residues. The CDR3 DNA is TGTGCCAGCAGCTTAAGGCCCCCCAGGGGGGAGACCCAGTACTTC. This translates into CASSLRPPRGETQYF.

The genes are TRBV3-1 and TRBJ1-3; TRBD1 might be the D (5 bases). The CDR3 is made up of 14 amino acids. Germline V gives CDR1 LGHDT, CDR2 YNNKEL (reference sequence). The V end was cut by 4 bases, the J end by 4 bases, with 11 bases between. The CDR3, as DNA: TGTGCCAGCAGCCCCGCAGGGACGGGAAACACCATATATTTT. Translated, it gives CASSPAGTGNTIYF.

This clonotype was seen only a few times. This chain joins TRBV12-3 or TRBV12-4 and TRBJ2-2, with D perhaps matching TRBD1 (6 bases). The V end was cut by 7 bases, the J end by 1 base, with 13 bases between. CDR3 size: 15 residues. The CDR3 protein is CASIDQGRNTGELFF. The CDR3 DNA follows: TGTGCCAGCATCGATCAGGGGCGGAACACCGGGGAGCTGTTTTTT.

This clonotype was detected ten times or more. V and J are TRBV4-1 and TRBJ2-3; D not resolved. The V end lost 3 bases, the J end lost 0 bases, and 4 bases lay between the germline ends. The CDR3 length is 13 residues. Per the germline V gene, CDR1 is MGHRA and CDR2 is YSYEKL. The CDR3 is CASSQASTDTQYF. The CDR3 DNA sequence: TGCGCCAGCAGCCAGGCTAGCACAGATACGCAGTATTTT.

There are a few counts of this clonotype. The chain carries TRBV5-1 and TRBJ2-2, with D perhaps matching TRBD1 (6 bases). This CDR3 region has 15 residues. The germline CDR1 and CDR2 sequences are SGHRS and YFSETQ. The V end was cut by 2 bases, the J end by 1 base, with 9 bases between. The CDR3 loop is CASSLVTGNTGELFF. As DNA, the CDR3 is TGCGCCAGCAGCTTAGTGACAGGGAACACCGGGGAGCTGTTTTTT. The full variable domain, completed using reference TRBV5-1 and TRBJ2-2, is KAGVTQTPRYLIKTRGQQVTLSCSPISGHRSVSWYQQTPGQGLQFLFEYFSETQRNKGNFPGRFSGRQFSNSRSEMNVSTLELGDSALYLCASSLVTGNTGELFFGEGSRLTVL.

The rearrangement uses TRBV7-9 and TRBJ1-1, with TRBD1 matching over 7 bases. The V segment lost 3 bases and the J segment 8 bases; nucleotides outside the gene matches: 6. This CDR3 is 13 amino acids long. The germline gives CDR1 SEHNR, CDR2 FQNEAQ (reference sequence). This chain's CDR3 is CASSFTEGAEAFF. DNA for the CDR3: TGTGCCAGCAGCTTTACCGAGGGGGCGGAAGCTTTCTTT.

V and J are TRBV6-5 and TRBJ2-3; a possible D gene is TRBD2 (6 bases). This CDR3 is built from 14 residues. Deletions cut 6 bases from V and 1 base from J, with 11 bases between. Germline assignment: CDR1 MNHEY and CDR2 SVGAGI. CDR3 bases: TGTGCCAGCAGCCGGGACTTCCGCACAGATACGCAGTATTTT. Protein sequence: CASSRDFRTDTQYF.

Here the CDR3 reads CASSGEDQPQHF. In DNA, the CDR3 is TGTGCCAGCAGCGGGGAGGATCAGCCCCAGCATTTT. The chain joins TRBV7-9 to TRBJ1-5; D is undetermined. With 5 bases removed from V and 5 bases from J, the gap between germline ends came to 7 bases. The CDR3 covers 12 residues. Germline V lookup: CDR1 SEHNR, CDR2 FQNEAQ (reference sequence).

This clonotype was observed a handful of times. The gene calls are TRBV9 and TRBJ2-3, with 9 bases aligning to TRBD1. With V trimmed by 5 bases and J by 2 bases, 3 bases remained unmatched. This CDR3 region has 14 residues. Germline CDR1 is SGDLS and CDR2 is YYNGEE. Here the CDR3 DNA reads TGTGCCAGCAGGGGGACAGGGTTCACAGATACGCAGTATTTT. Translating it yields CASRGTGFTDTQYF.

In its sample, this clonotype was seen a few times. V usage is TRBV11-1 and J usage is TRBJ2-5; 8 nucleotides line up with TRBD1. The germline CDR1 and CDR2 sequences are SGHAT and FQDESV (reference sequence). V trimming: 5 bases; J trimming: 5 bases; junction bases outside the gene matches: 7. The length of the CDR3 is 14 residues. The CDR3 spells CASSRTGRSETQYF. CDR3 coding DNA: TGTGCCAGCAGCCGGACAGGGCGTTCGGAGACCCAGTACTTC.

This clonotype has only a few counts. The chain recombines TRBV20-1 with TRBJ2-1; 8 positions match TRBD2. The CDR3 consists of 15 residues. Trimming cost V 0 bases and J 5 bases; bases outside gene matches: 6. CDR1 is DFQATT, CDR2 SNEGSKA, per germline (reference sequence). The CDR3 protein is CSAREVAGNNNEQFF. CDR3 coding DNA: TGCAGTGCTAGAGAGGTAGCGGGGAATAACAATGAGCAGTTCTTC.

This rearrangement joins TRBV12-3 or TRBV12-4 to TRBJ1-1; no clear D. Trimming took off 3 bases at V and 1 base at J, with 15 bases between the two ends. The CDR3 covers 16 residues. CDR3 in amino acids: CASSFRFFRENTEAFF. For the CDR3, the DNA is TGTGCCAGCAGTTTTCGTTTTTTCCGTGAGAACACTGAAGCTTTCTTT.

The V call is TRBV24-1, the J call TRBJ2-1; TRBD2 agrees at 11 bases. CDR1 is KGHDR, CDR2 SFDVKD, per germline. After removal of 4 bases from V and 5 bases from J, the junction contained 3 bases not matched to a gene. This CDR3 has 15 residues. The CDR3 loop reads CATSDSLAGDNEQFF. Written as DNA, the CDR3 is TGTGCCACCAGTGACTCACTAGCGGGGGACAATGAGCAGTTCTTC.

This clonotype was seen a handful of times. The rearrangement uses TRBV18 and TRBJ2-7; 10 bases are a match to TRBD1. Germline V gene lookup returns CDR1 KGHSH and CDR2 LQKENI. Unmatched junction bases numbered 4, after V lost 4 bases and J lost 4 bases. The CDR3 spans 14 residues. CDR3 amino acids: CASSRQGALYEQYF. The DNA of the CDR3 is TGTGCCAGCTCACGACAGGGGGCCCTTTACGAGCAGTACTTC.

This clonotype was seen more than once but under ten times. This chain joins TRBV5-1 and TRBJ2-3, with a tentative D call TRBD2 (5 bases). Trimming removed 3 bases from V and 1 base from J, with 12 bases in between. The CDR3 length is 15 residues. CDR1 and CDR2 (germline): SGHRS, YFSETQ. CDR3 in amino acids: CASSSPRGRTDTQYF. CDR3 DNA sequence: TGCGCCAGCAGCTCGCCTCGAGGGCGCACAGATACGCAGTATTTT.